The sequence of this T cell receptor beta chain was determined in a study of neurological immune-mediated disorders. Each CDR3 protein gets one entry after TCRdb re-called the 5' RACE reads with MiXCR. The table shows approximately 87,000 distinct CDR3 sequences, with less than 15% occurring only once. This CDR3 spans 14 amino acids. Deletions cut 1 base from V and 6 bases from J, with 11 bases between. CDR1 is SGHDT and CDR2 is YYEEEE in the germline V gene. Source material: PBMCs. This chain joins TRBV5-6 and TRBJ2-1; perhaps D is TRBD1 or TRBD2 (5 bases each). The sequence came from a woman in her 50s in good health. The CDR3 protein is CASSLRGRGNEQFF. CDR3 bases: TGTGCCAGCAGCTTGCGGGGAAGGGGCAATGAGCAGTTCTTC.